These T cell receptor beta chains were read from a single sample in a study of beta chain features in type 1 diabetes. Produced via immunoSEQ multiplex PCR; TCRdb's table is partial and in-frame only. The table shows a few hundred thousand clones, with about 11% occurring only once. The specimen sequenced was central memory CD4+ T cells from blood. The receptors originated from a young man in good health. Each CDR3 is given with its conserved first and last residue. A D gene is named only where the DNA matches it firmly. Clone size is not always given. Where it is, it says once, few, many or a class for expanded clones.

D gene: .
J gene: TRBJ1-2
V gene: TRBV5-6
clone size: few
CDR3 protein: CASSLQERGYTF
CDR3 DNA: TGTGCCAGCAGCTTGCAGGAACGGGGCTACACCTTC

D gene: TRBD1
J gene: TRBJ2-3
V gene: TRBV7-8
clone size: many
CDR3 protein: CASSDRGSNTDTQYF
CDR3 DNA: TGTGCCAGCAGCGACAGGGGGTCAAACACAGATACGCAGTATTTT

D gene: .
J gene: TRBJ1-5
V gene: TRBV30
clone size: many
CDR3 protein: CAWSVRRAGQNQPQHF
CDR3 DNA: TGTGCCTGGAGTGTACGGCGGGCAGGGCAGAATCAGCCCCAGCATTTT

D gene: .
J gene: TRBJ1-6
V gene: TRBV19
clone size: .
CDR3 protein: CASGDWYTVASPLHF
CDR3 DNA: TGTGCCAGTGGGGACTGGTACACCGTGGCTTCACCCCTCCACTTT

D gene: .
J gene: TRBJ1-1
V gene: TRBV19
clone size: .
CDR3 protein: CASSVTANKAFF
CDR3 DNA: TGTGCCAGTAGTGTTACTGCTAACAAAGCTTTCTTT

D gene: .
J gene: TRBJ2-1
V gene: TRBV27
clone size: .
CDR3 protein: CASSFFGRGRFNEQFF
CDR3 DNA: TGTGCCAGCAGTTTTTTCGGCAGGGGTCGTTTCAATGAGCAGTTCTTC

D gene: .
J gene: TRBJ1-5
V gene: TRBV6-5
clone size: few
CDR3 protein: CASRTRAYSNQPQHF
CDR3 DNA: TGTGCCAGCAGAACCAGGGCCTATAGCAATCAGCCCCAGCATTTT

D gene: .
J gene: TRBJ1-3
V gene: TRBV18
clone size: .
CDR3 protein: CASSPQQGTSGNTIYF
CDR3 DNA: TGTGCCAGCTCACCACAGCAGGGGACCTCTGGAAACACCATATATTTT

D gene: TRBD1
J gene: TRBJ2-5
V gene: TRBV25-1
clone size: .
CDR3 protein: CASSPQGQETQYF
CDR3 DNA: TGTGCCAGCAGCCCACAGGGGCAGGAGACCCAGTACTTC

D gene: TRBD1
J gene: TRBJ2-7
V gene: TRBV14
clone size: many
CDR3 protein: CASSQAGTVLKQYF
CDR3 DNA: TGTGCCAGCAGCCAAGCTGGGACAGTGCTCAAGCAGTACTTC

D gene: TRBD2
J gene: TRBJ2-1
V gene: TRBV7-9
clone size: .
CDR3 protein: CASSDPGLAGTSSYNEQFF
CDR3 DNA: TGTGCCAGCAGCGACCCTGGACTAGCGGGGACGAGCTCCTACAATGAGCAGTTCTTC

D gene: .
J gene: TRBJ2-1
V gene: TRBV6-5
clone size: .
CDR3 protein: CASSYASFPYYNEQFF
CDR3 DNA: TGTGCCAGCAGTTACGCGAGCTTCCCCTACTACAATGAGCAGTTCTTC

D gene: TRBD2
J gene: TRBJ2-3
V gene: TRBV7-2
clone size: many
CDR3 protein: CASSFPGTSVTF
CDR3 DNA: TGTGCCAGCAGCTTCCCCGGGACTAGCGTAACTTTT

D gene: .
J gene: TRBJ2-3
V gene: TRBV20-1
clone size: .
CDR3 protein: CSAGTFGYF
CDR3 DNA: TGCAGTGCTGGGACTTTTGGTTATTTT

D gene: TRBD2
J gene: TRBJ2-1
V gene: TRBV30
clone size: few
CDR3 protein: CAWILAGGNEQFF
CDR3 DNA: TGTGCCTGGATTCTGGCGGGAGGGAATGAGCAGTTCTTC

D gene: .
J gene: TRBJ2-5
V gene: TRBV29-1
clone size: few
CDR3 protein: CSVGTAETQYF
CDR3 DNA: TGCAGCGTTGGGACAGCGGAGACCCAGTACTTC

D gene: TRBD1
J gene: TRBJ1-3
V gene: TRBV7-2
clone size: few
CDR3 protein: CASSLMTGGGNTIYF
CDR3 DNA: TGTGCCAGCAGCTTAATGACAGGGGGAGGAAACACCATATATTTT

D gene: .
J gene: TRBJ2-4
V gene: TRBV7-2
clone size: .
CDR3 protein: CASSLVSAGAIKNIQYF
CDR3 DNA: TGTGCCAGCAGCTTAGTTTCGGCGGGGGCGATCAAAAACATTCAGTACTTC

D gene: .
J gene: TRBJ1-5
V gene: TRBV7-8
clone size: .
CDR3 protein: CASSLVGRDQPQHF
CDR3 DNA: TGTGCCAGCAGCTTAGTAGGTCGGGATCAGCCCCAGCATTTT

D gene: TRBD2
J gene: TRBJ2-3
V gene: TRBV5-1
clone size: .
CDR3 protein: CASSPGGTPASTDTQYF
CDR3 DNA: TGCGCCAGCAGCCCGGGAGGGACCCCAGCTAGCACAGATACGCAGTATTTT

D gene: .
J gene: TRBJ2-1
V gene: TRBV6-6
clone size: .
CDR3 protein: CAISSSGAPYNEQFF
CDR3 DNA: TGTGCCATCAGCAGCTCGGGAGCCCCTTACAATGAGCAGTTCTTC

D gene: TRBD2
J gene: TRBJ2-3
V gene: TRBV6-6
clone size: .
CDR3 protein: CASSYEAGGNTQYF
CDR3 DNA: TGTGCCAGCAGTTATGAGGCGGGAGGGAATACGCAGTATTTT

D gene: .
J gene: TRBJ2-2
V gene: TRBV7-9
clone size: few
CDR3 protein: CASSSFAGATGELFF
CDR3 DNA: TGTGCCAGCAGCTCCTTTGCGGGGGCTACCGGGGAGCTGTTTTTT

D gene: .
J gene: TRBJ2-7
V gene: TRBV29-1
clone size: few
CDR3 protein: CSVGSGLLYEQYF
CDR3 DNA: TGCAGCGTTGGGAGCGGATTACTCTACGAGCAGTACTTC

D gene: TRBD1
J gene: TRBJ1-5
V gene: TRBV2
clone size: .
CDR3 protein: CASSEGTGGSQPQHF
CDR3 DNA: TGTGCCAGCAGTGAAGGGACAGGGGGCTCACAGCCCCAGCATTTT

D gene: TRBD2
J gene: TRBJ2-2
V gene: TRBV4-3
clone size: .
CDR3 protein: CASSQEILAGVDTGELFF
CDR3 DNA: TGCGCCAGCAGCCAAGAAATACTAGCGGGAGTTGACACCGGGGAGCTGTTTTTT

D gene: .
J gene: TRBJ1-1
V gene: TRBV20-1
clone size: .
CDR3 protein: CSGLRAEAFF
CDR3 DNA: TGCAGTGGATTGAGGGCTGAAGCTTTCTTT

D gene: TRBD1
J gene: TRBJ2-1
V gene: TRBV6-6
clone size: .
CDR3 protein: CASSDRGAHNEQFF
CDR3 DNA: TGTGCCAGCAGTGACAGGGGGGCCCACAATGAGCAGTTCTTC

D gene: TRBD1
J gene: TRBJ2-5
V gene: TRBV5-8
clone size: .
CDR3 protein: CASSSGQGAQETQYF
CDR3 DNA: TGTGCCAGCAGCTCGGGACAGGGGGCCCAAGAGACCCAGTACTTC

D gene: .
J gene: TRBJ2-1
V gene: TRBV11-2
clone size: .
CDR3 protein: CASSLDGGRGNEQFF
CDR3 DNA: TGTGCCAGCAGCTTAGATGGTGGGAGGGGGAATGAGCAGTTCTTC

D gene: .
J gene: TRBJ2-7
V gene: TRBV7-2
clone size: few
CDR3 protein: CASSLESGRIHEQYF
CDR3 DNA: TGTGCCAGCAGCTTAGAGTCCGGGAGAATCCACGAGCAGTACTTC

D gene: .
J gene: TRBJ1-2
V gene: TRBV28
clone size: .
CDR3 protein: CASSHRTVGYTF
CDR3 DNA: TGTGCCAGCAGTCACAGGACAGTCGGCTACACCTTC

D gene: .
J gene: TRBJ2-7
V gene: TRBV29-1
clone size: few
CDR3 protein: CSVLSISSYEQYF
CDR3 DNA: TGCAGCGTGCTATCTATAAGCTCCTACGAGCAGTACTTC

D gene: .
J gene: TRBJ2-1
V gene: TRBV11-2
clone size: few
CDR3 protein: CASSLDRGNPVSYNEQFF
CDR3 DNA: TGTGCCAGCAGCTTAGATCGGGGCAACCCCGTCTCCTACAATGAGCAGTTCTTC

D gene: .
J gene: TRBJ2-7
V gene: TRBV29-1
clone size: few
CDR3 protein: CSVGKRDSALF
CDR3 DNA: TGCAGCGTTGGAAAAAGGGACTCCGCCCTGTTC

D gene: TRBD2
J gene: TRBJ2-7
V gene: TRBV10-3
clone size: .
CDR3 protein: CATRPGGYEQYF
CDR3 DNA: TGTGCCACCAGACCGGGGGGCTACGAGCAGTACTTC

D gene: .
J gene: TRBJ1-1
V gene: TRBV20-1
clone size: few
CDR3 protein: CSVDFGTEAFF
CDR3 DNA: TGCAGTGTCGATTTTGGCACTGAAGCTTTCTTT

D gene: .
J gene: TRBJ1-2
V gene: TRBV18
clone size: few
CDR3 protein: CASSPAQGNGYTF
CDR3 DNA: TGTGCCAGCTCACCGGCACAGGGAAATGGCTACACCTTC

D gene: .
J gene: TRBJ1-1
V gene: TRBV28
clone size: .
CDR3 protein: CASCNRVPGTEAFF
CDR3 DNA: TGTGCCAGCTGTAACAGGGTTCCGGGGACTGAAGCTTTCTTT

D gene: .
J gene: TRBJ2-3
V gene: TRBV10-3
clone size: .
CDR3 protein: CAISESTRAGGTDTQYF
CDR3 DNA: TGTGCCATCAGTGAGTCGACTCGGGCTGGAGGGACAGATACGCAGTATTTT

D gene: TRBD2
J gene: TRBJ2-2
V gene: TRBV27
clone size: .
CDR3 protein: CASSLIAGGDGGELFF
CDR3 DNA: TGTGCCAGCAGTTTAATCGCGGGAGGGGATGGCGGGGAGCTGTTTTTT

D gene: TRBD1
J gene: TRBJ2-7
V gene: TRBV6-1
clone size: few
CDR3 protein: CASRSGTVTYEQYF
CDR3 DNA: TGTGCCAGCAGATCCGGGACAGTGACCTACGAGCAGTACTTC

D gene: .
J gene: TRBJ2-5
V gene: TRBV19
clone size: few
CDR3 protein: CASSIRGKQTQYF
CDR3 DNA: TGTGCCAGTAGTATACGGGGAAAACAGACCCAGTACTTC